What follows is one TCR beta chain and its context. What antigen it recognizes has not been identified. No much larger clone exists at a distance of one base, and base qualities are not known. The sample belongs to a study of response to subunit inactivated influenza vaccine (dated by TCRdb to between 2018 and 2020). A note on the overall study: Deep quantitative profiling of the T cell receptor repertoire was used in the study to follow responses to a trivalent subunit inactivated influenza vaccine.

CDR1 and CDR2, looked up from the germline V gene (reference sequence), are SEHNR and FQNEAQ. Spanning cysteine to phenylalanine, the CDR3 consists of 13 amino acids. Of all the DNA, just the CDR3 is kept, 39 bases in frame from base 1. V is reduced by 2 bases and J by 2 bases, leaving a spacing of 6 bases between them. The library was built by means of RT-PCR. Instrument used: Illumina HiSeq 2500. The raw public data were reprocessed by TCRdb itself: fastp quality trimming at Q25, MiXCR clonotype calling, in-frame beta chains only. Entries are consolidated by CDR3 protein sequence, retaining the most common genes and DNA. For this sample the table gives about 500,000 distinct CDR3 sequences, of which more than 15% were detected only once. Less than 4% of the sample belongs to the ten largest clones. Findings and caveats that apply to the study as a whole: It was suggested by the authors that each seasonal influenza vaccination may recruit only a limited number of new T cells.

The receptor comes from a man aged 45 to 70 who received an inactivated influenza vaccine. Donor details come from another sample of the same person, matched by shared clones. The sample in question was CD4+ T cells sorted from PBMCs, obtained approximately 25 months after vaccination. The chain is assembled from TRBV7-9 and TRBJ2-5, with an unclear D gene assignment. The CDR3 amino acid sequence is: CASSLTAQETQYF. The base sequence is TGTGCCAGCAGCTTAACAGCGCAAGAGACCCAGTACTTC.